This T cell receptor beta chain derives from a study of cytomegalovirus exposure and HLA in healthy donors (dated 2017 in TCRdb). Background for the entire study: According to an earlier analysis of 450 to 650 of the donors, some 170 million T cells yielded roughly 110 million unique TCR beta sequences and 276 Gb of sequence data. An early release covering around 630 HLA-typed donors comprised approximately 290 gigabases of sequencing data and around 80 million unique TCR sequences. The genetic ancestry cluster associated with self-reported Caucasian donors included 80% to 90% of the 398 genotyped donors. The study was designed to test whether signatures of past pathogen exposure could be identified by cataloging public T cell receptors. The study profiled the T cell repertoires of some 610 subjects by immunosequencing and related them to cytomegalovirus serostatus. Along with the approximately 700-subject first cohort, a separate validation cohort of more than 90 different subjects was used. To predict cytomegalovirus infection status, the study brought together high-throughput TCR immunosequencing, statistical association of individual TCRs with disease status, and machine learning. A later analysis re-analyzed previously published TCR beta repertoires from 650 to 800 donors and added high-resolution HLA genotyping to study TCR occurrence patterns. In the later analysis, no new phenotypic data were used to find candidate immune exposures; instead, reliance was placed on TCR beta sequences and their occurrence across donors. In an earlier analysis of about 590 of the donors, high-throughput TCR beta sequencing was used to judge whether each TCR beta V gene segment behaved as functional or pseudogenic. Donor age, sex, ethnicity and CMV serostatus were collected together with the repertoire data. A later genetic analysis took genome-wide SNP genotypes for about 65% of the roughly 670 donors and used that subset as a discovery cohort. Every repertoire in the discovery cohort had been generated on one and the same sequencing platform. Class I and class II HLA loci were covered by the typing at four-digit resolution. Typing coverage varied by locus: roughly 620-640 donors for A, B, C, DRB1 and DQB1; approximately 560 for DQA1; more than 600 for DPA1; approximately 470 for DPB1. Because of strong linkage in the cohort, roughly five DR-DQ haplotypes were treated as single units for association and clustering. Among 300 to 500 genotyped donors of the cohort, an average of around 250,000 unique TCR beta nucleotide sequences was sequenced per donor, of which roughly 17% were non-productive.

Here is what the overall study found, with its caveats: A few of the identified cytomegalovirus-associated TCR beta chains were confirmed in vitro to be specific for cytomegalovirus antigens. While some public TCRs were present in many individuals, most TCR sequences turned up only very rarely across donors. In an earlier analysis of a few hundred of the donors, most TCR beta V segments were observed in productive rearrangements about 87% or about 30% of the time, broadly matching IMGT annotations. According to a later analysis, most CMV-associated TCR beta chains appeared to be HLA-restricted, and the HLA associations seemed to be driven largely by CMV exposure. In a later analysis, the rate of TCR association differed among HLA loci, with DRB1 alleles having the most associated TCRs and HLA-C alleles having the fewest. This cohort had only TCR beta chains sequenced, and the lack of alpha or paired-chain data limited which features could be detected. A total of 150 or so TCR beta chains were listed by the study as associated with cytomegalovirus. It was suggested by the authors that the approach could potentially be generalized to other disease states and immunological phenotypes. The classifier was reported to diagnose cytomegalovirus status with high specificity and sensitivity in both the original cohort and the validation cohort. A later analysis associated 15,000 or so TCR beta sequences with specific HLA alleles at a false discovery rate of 0.05. When HLA alleles, especially DR and DQ, strongly co-occurred, attributing TCR associations to individual alleles was difficult. A group of highly shared sequence variants was considered likely to be a technical artifact of the sequencing pipeline. In a later analysis, HLA-associated TCR beta chains were found to be more clonally expanded and to have lower generation probabilities than equally common non-associated chains. Immune exposure information for the cohort was limited to CMV serostatus. A further reported finding was that TCR beta sequences accurately predicted the HLA-A and HLA-B alleles for most subjects in the first cohort. Some IMGT-functional V segments, including TRBV6-2 and TRBV6-3, could not be told apart with the 87-base-pair reads, so those segments were excluded. A later genetic analysis associated a missense DCLRE1C variant with V-gene and J-gene trimming of TCR beta chains, and an independent cohort replicated the association. In a later analysis, several top co-occurrence clusters were reported to appear linked to parvovirus B19, influenza, CMV and Epstein-Barr virus. Presence/absence analyses assumed roughly uniform sequencing depth across donors, an assumption that may not hold. Compared with the approximately 670-donor mean, donors in an Asian-associated ancestry cluster had fewer N-insertions in productive TCRs, according to a later genetic analysis. Because counts were too low, 15 or so rarely observed V segments, including chromosome 9 orphons, were excluded from the earlier analysis of several hundred of the donors. HLA typing was unavailable for some donors at each locus, so association tests used only the typed subset. Correlated functional status among segregating V segments might reflect linkage disequilibrium, but an unknown experimental factor could not be ruled out.

Including cysteine and phenylalanine, the CDR3 has 14 amino acids. Of the read, only the CDR3 DNA is kept; its 42 bases are in frame from base 1. CDR1 and CDR2 were assigned from the germline V gene as SGHRS and YFSETQ. Details on this clone: Its antigen specificity is not known. The junction departs from germline at one end; a sequencing error may be responsible.

The receptor library was made with the immunoSEQ multiplex PCR assay. A mixture of 60 forward primers for TCR Vbeta segments and 13 reverse primers for TCR Jbeta segments was used in the multiplex PCR. The CDR3 region of rearranged TCR beta genes was amplified from genomic DNA with a multiplex PCR assay. The amplified TCR beta libraries were sequenced on the Illumina HiSeq System as 87-base-pair reads. The authors' analysis ran thus. A later analysis counted approximately 84 million unique TCR beta chains across the 666 repertoires, and about 10 million of these chains were shared by at least two donors. A nearest-neighbor algorithm error-corrected the raw reads and collapsed the reads into unique sequences, merging closely related sequences to remove PCR and sequencing errors. To assign V, D and J gene segments, CDR3 sequences were aligned to IMGT reference sequences. For a sequence to be retained, at least a six-nucleotide match to both a V gene segment and a J gene segment was required. A rearrangement counted as productive if the CDR3 had no stop codons and remained in frame with V and J, and every other rearrangement counted as non-productive. Following IMGT convention, CDR3 was defined as the stretch from the second conserved V-encoded cysteine to the conserved J-encoded phenylalanine. In an earlier analysis of around 600 of the donors, sequences lacking an unambiguous match to a single V gene segment were excluded. An earlier analysis of about 600 of the donors called V segments functional above 56.7% productive rearrangements and segregating when the between-donor standard deviation exceeded 5%. A statistical classification framework was built for diagnosing cytomegalovirus status from the catalog of TCR beta chain sequences. In a later analysis, TCR nucleotide sequences were compared against IMGT/GENE-DB human TR gene sequences so that V and J genes could be assigned. A later analysis assigned CDR3 sequences and most-parsimonious VDJ recombination scenarios with the TCRdist pipeline. In a later analysis, each TCR beta chain was defined by its CDR3 amino acid sequence together with its V-gene family, and reads without a unique V-gene family were excluded. To address suspected cross-contamination and a sequencing artifact, a later analysis removed over 500 highly shared, low-generation-probability nucleotide sequences. In a later analysis, a clonal expansion index was calculated for each public chain from normalized within-repertoire ranks of inferred template counts. Generation probabilities in a later analysis came from a VDJ recombination model fitted to out-of-frame rearrangements, and those results were checked against IGoR. In a later analysis, TCR-TCR, TCR-HLA and TCR-CMV co-occurrence was scored with hypergeometric tests, and a repertoire-size bias correction was applied to TCR pairs. To estimate false discovery rates, a later analysis permuted the HLA or CMV assignments 20 times. A later analysis grouped co-occurring TCRs with DBSCAN, adding TCRdist sequence similarity when clustering within HLA-allele-positive subsets. For co-occurrence clustering, repertoires with fewer than 30,000 or more than 120,000 public chains were excluded, along with five repertoires with anomalous nucleotide sharing. TCRdb limited this immuneACCESS table to in-frame rearrangements with V and J called. A share of clones is missing; checked studies link under half to unresolved V genes, and the rest is unexplained. V, J and clone size derive from that table, while D and trimming were established from the DNA sequence. Within this sample are roughly 100,000 clones, with roughly 82% of them counted one time only. More than 1.5% of the sample is held by the ten biggest clonotypes.

The cohort comprised fewer than 700 healthy bone marrow donors. All cohort members were sampled while nominally healthy, although unrecorded immune exposures were likely present. The donor was CMV seronegative and was included in the group of about 400 seronegative cohort members. Every donor gave a peripheral blood sample, and the peripheral blood mononuclear cells from that sample were used for TCR beta sequencing. Genomic DNA was extracted from the blood cell samples with the Qiagen DNeasy Blood Extraction Kit. The sequenced sample consisted of PBMCs. This sequence was found in a man aged 50-60 years in good health and CMV-seronegative. The receptor chain draws on TRBV5-1 and TRBJ1-4, with 7 bases matching TRBD1. Here the CDR3 is given as CASRLGQNNEKLFF. The nucleotides read TGCGCCAGCAGATTGGGACAGAATAATGAAAAACTGTTTTTT.